The 5 T cell receptor beta chains given below trace back to one sample, sequenced in a study of blood T cell repertoires in COVID-19. Sequencing used immunoSEQ multiplex PCR; TCRdb keeps in-frame clones, though not all of them. The sample lists roughly 350,000 clones, 92% occurring once. Sequences were obtained from PBMCs or T cells enriched from blood (not recorded which). Receptor source: a woman aged 25 to 39 who had recovered from COVID-19.

The chain joins TRBV27 to TRBJ1-2, with TRBD1 as a possible D gene (6 bases). The CDR3 loop spans 15 amino acids. Trimming shortened V by 6 bases and J by 2 bases, and 16 bases separated the two germline ends. The germline CDR1 and CDR2 sequences are MNHEY and SMNVEV (reference sequence). CDR3 in amino acids: CASSPGAPTNYGYTF. CDR3 DNA sequence: TGTGCCAGCAGCCCAGGGGCCCCGACCAACTATGGCTACACCTTC.

The chain combines TRBV10-3 with TRBJ1-1, with D unresolved. V lost 0 bases and J lost 10, with 9 bases in between. The CDR3 sequence is 12 residues long. Germline lookup yields CDR1 ENHRY and CDR2 SYGVKD. This chain's CDR3 is CAISESGRVAFF. CDR3 DNA sequence: TGTGCCATCAGTGAGTCGGGGAGGGTAGCTTTCTTT.

V gene TRBV5-1 combines with J gene TRBJ2-1; perhaps TRBD2 as D (6 bases). The V gene's germline CDR1 is SGHRS and CDR2 YFSETQ. V shed 7 bases and J shed 3 bases, with 20 bases lying between them. This CDR3 has 16 residues. The CDR3 nucleotides are TGCGCCAGCGGCCCCCATGCCGGGAGCGGCTACAATGAGCAGTTCTTC. Its protein is CASGPHAGSGYNEQFF.

V is TRBV5-4 and J is TRBJ2-2; 13 bases are shared with TRBD2. The J segment lost 8 bases and the V segment lost 4 bases, leaving 8 bases of the junction unmatched. The CDR3 has 16 residues. The germline V gene encodes CDR1 SGHNT and CDR2 YYREEE (reference sequence). CDR3 sequence: CASSKGLAGQGGELFF. The CDR3 coding sequence is TGTGCCAGCAGCAAGGGACTAGCGGGACAGGGGGGGGAGCTGTTTTTT.

The J gene is TRBJ2-2, the V gene TRBV28; 8 bases agree with TRBD2. Trimming took 3 bases from V and 4 from J; bases not matched to a gene: 10. This CDR3 has 17 amino acids. Germline CDR1 reads MDHEN; CDR2 reads SYDVKM. CDR3: CASSFGLFSGTTGELFF. The CDR3, as DNA: TGTGCCAGCAGTTTCGGGTTATTTAGCGGGACCACCGGGGAGCTGTTTTTT. Supplemented by reference TRBV28 and TRBJ2-2, the full variable domain reads DVKVTQSSRYLVKRTGEKVFLECVQDMDHENMFWYRQDPGLGLRLIYFSYDVKMKEKGDIPEGYSVSREKKERFSLILESASTNQTSMYLCASSFGLFSGTTGELFFGEGSRLTVL.